Following are 4 T cell receptor beta chains from one sample sequenced in a study of patients and donors after allogeneic stem cell transplantation. TCRdb recomputed calls from the RT-PCR reads with MiXCR, one row per CDR3 protein. The profile shows roughly 880,000 distinct CDR3 sequences, about a sixth of them singletons. Material for sequencing was blood, either unsorted or a sorted T cell fraction (not recorded which). The receptor source for this set is a human donor who was either an allogeneic HSCT recipient or a stem cell or donor lymphocyte infusion donor (not recorded which). It is not recorded whose cells these are; they may come from a transplant donor.

This clonotype has more than one count but fewer than ten. This chain connects TRBV10-3 to TRBJ2-5; D may be TRBD1 or TRBD2 (5 bases each). This CDR3 contains 13 residues. CDR1 and CDR2 from the germline V gene are ENHRY and SYGVKD. Trimming took off 2 bases at V and 5 bases at J, with 9 bases between the two ends. CDR3 in DNA: TGTGCCATCAGTGAGGGGGACGGGGAGACCCAGTACTTC. Translated: CAISEGDGETQYF.

This chain connects TRBV9 to TRBJ1-6; D is perhaps TRBD1 (6 bases). Per the germline V gene, CDR1 is SGDLS and CDR2 is YYNGEE. Trimming removed 4 bases from V and 8 bases from J, with 16 bases in between. The CDR3 has 15 residues. This CDR3 is CASSPESRGYSPLHF. The CDR3, as DNA: TGTGCCAGCAGCCCCGAATCGAGGGGGTATTCACCCCTCCACTTT. The full variable domain, in which reference TRBV9 and TRBJ1-6 provide the parts outside the CDR3, is DSGVTQTPKHLITATGQRVTLRCSPRSGDLSVYWYQQSLDQGLQFLIQYYNGEERAKGNILERFSAQQFPDLHSELNLSSLELGDSALYFCASSPESRGYSPLHFGNGTRLTVT.

The chain couples TRBV7-2 to TRBJ2-3, with D perhaps being TRBD1 or TRBD2 (6 bases each). CDR3 length: 16 amino acids. CDR1 and CDR2 (germline): SGHTA, FQGNSA. Trimming took 2 bases from V and 0 from J, leaving 12 bases between them. The CDR3 nucleotides are TGTGCCAGCAGCTTACGTGGGGGGCCTAGCACAGATACGCAGTATTTT. It specifies CASSLRGGPSTDTQYF.

The chain uses TRBV2 and TRBJ2-7, with 7 bases that match TRBD1. Looked up from germline, CDR1 is SNHLY and CDR2 is FYNNEI. There are 14 residues in the CDR3. Germline trimming cut 7 bases from V and 3 bases from J; bases unmatched to any gene: 9. The CDR3 DNA follows: TGTGCCAGCACGCTTACCACAGGGGACTACGAGCAGTACTTC. Translated, it gives CASTLTTGDYEQYF.